A selection of T cell receptor beta chains follows, all from one sample in a study of T-cell memory formation after mild COVID-19. TCRdb re-derived calls from the 5' RACE reads in MiXCR, one entry per CDR3 protein. The sample has roughly 550,000 distinct CDR3 sequences; roughly 20% are singletons. The sample comprised PBMCs or a T cell subset sorted from them (not recorded which). These receptors were collected from an adult woman who had mild COVID-19 (a few samples of this study predate the infection). Cell type and time point are not known. CDR3s include the opening cysteine and the closing phenylalanine or tryptophan. The D gene is left open where the match is weak. Only some rows state a clone size, as once, few, many or a class for expanded clones.

CDR3nt,CDR3aa,abundance,j_gene,v_gene,d_gene
TGTGCCAGCAGTTTGGCGGGTCTGCCGTATTTT,CASSLAGLPYF,.,TRBJ2-3,TRBV12-3/TRBV12-4,.
TGTGCCAGCAGGGGGGTGGGACAGCCGAATGAAAAACTGATTTTT,CASRGVGQPNEKLIF,.,TRBJ1-4,TRBV21-1,.
TGCGCCAGCAGCCAACTACTCCTAGCGGGAGATGCAGATACGCAGTATTTT,CASSQLLLAGDADTQYF,few,TRBJ2-3,TRBV4-3,TRBD2
TGCAGTGCTAGAGACAGCGGGAGGGGGTCCTACGAGCAGTACTTC,CSARDSGRGSYEQYF,few,TRBJ2-7,TRBV20-1,TRBD2
TGCAGTGCTGGATCCAGGGCCCGCTTCTATGGCTACACCTTC,CSAGSRARFYGYTF,.,TRBJ1-2,TRBV20-1,.
TGTGCCATCAGTGAGGGGACAGTCTCAGAGACCCAGTACTTC,CAISEGTVSETQYF,.,TRBJ2-5,TRBV10-3,TRBD1
TGTGCCACCCTCGGACAGGGGCACAATGAAAAACTGTTTTTT,CATLGQGHNEKLFF,few,TRBJ1-4,TRBV19,TRBD1
TGTGCCAGCAGTCAGACAGAGGGGGGGGTTCAAGAGACCCAGTACTTC,CASSQTEGGVQETQYF,.,TRBJ2-5,TRBV4-2,.
TGTGCCAGCAGCGCCTTGGACAGGGGTTCTAATGGCTACACCTTC,CASSALDRGSNGYTF,.,TRBJ1-2,TRBV9,TRBD1
TGTGCCATCAGTGACGATCGGGGCCACACATGGACAGGGAGTGGACAGCCCCAGCATTTT,CAISDDRGHTWTGSGQPQHF,few,TRBJ1-5,TRBV10-3,TRBD1
TGTGCCAGCAGCCCATGGGATAGCTCCTACAATGAGCAGTTCTTC,CASSPWDSSYNEQFF,.,TRBJ2-1,TRBV11-2,.
TGCAGTGCCGGAGGACTCCAGAACTCCTACGAGCAGTACTTC,CSAGGLQNSYEQYF,.,TRBJ2-7,TRBV20-1,.
TGTGCCACCAGTGACACAAGCTTAGCCAAAAACATTCAGTACTTC,CATSDTSLAKNIQYF,few,TRBJ2-4,TRBV24-1,.